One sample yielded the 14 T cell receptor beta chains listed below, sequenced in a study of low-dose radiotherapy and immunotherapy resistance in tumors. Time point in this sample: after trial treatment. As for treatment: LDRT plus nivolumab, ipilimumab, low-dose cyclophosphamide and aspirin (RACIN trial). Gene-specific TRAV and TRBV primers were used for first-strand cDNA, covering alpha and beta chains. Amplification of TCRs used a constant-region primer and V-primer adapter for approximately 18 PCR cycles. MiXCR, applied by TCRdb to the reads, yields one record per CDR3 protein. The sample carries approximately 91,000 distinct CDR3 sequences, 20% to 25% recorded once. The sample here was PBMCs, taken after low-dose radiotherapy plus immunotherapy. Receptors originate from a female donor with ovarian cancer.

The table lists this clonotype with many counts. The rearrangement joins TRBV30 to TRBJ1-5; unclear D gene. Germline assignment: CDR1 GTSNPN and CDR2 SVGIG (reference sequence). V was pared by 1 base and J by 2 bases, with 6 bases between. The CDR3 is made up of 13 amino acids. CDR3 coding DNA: TGTGCCTGGAGTGGGAGGGGCAATCAGCCCCAGCATTTT. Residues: CAWSGRGNQPQHF.

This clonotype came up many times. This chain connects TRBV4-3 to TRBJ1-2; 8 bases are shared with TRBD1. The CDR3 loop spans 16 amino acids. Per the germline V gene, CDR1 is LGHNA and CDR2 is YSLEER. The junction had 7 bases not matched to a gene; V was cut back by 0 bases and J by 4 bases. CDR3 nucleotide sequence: TGCGCCAGCAGCCAAGACTTGACAGGGGTCCTCTATGGCTACACCTTC. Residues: CASSQDLTGVLYGYTF.

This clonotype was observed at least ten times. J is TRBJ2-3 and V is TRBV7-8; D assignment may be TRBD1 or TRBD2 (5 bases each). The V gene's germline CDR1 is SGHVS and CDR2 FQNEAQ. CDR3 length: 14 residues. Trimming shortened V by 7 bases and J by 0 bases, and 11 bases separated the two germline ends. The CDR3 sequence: CASIVGASTDTQYF. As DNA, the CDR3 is TGTGCCAGCATTGTCGGGGCAAGCACAGATACGCAGTATTTT.

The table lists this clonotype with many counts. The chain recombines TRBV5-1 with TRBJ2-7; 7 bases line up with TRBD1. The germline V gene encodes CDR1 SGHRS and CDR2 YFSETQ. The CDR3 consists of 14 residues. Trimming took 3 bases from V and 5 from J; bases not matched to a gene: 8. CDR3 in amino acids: CASSSTTGNHEQYF. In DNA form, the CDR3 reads TGCGCCAGCAGCTCAACGACAGGGAACCACGAGCAGTACTTC.

The CDR3 is CASSLRSGPMNEQFF. CDR3 nucleotide sequence: TGTGCCAGCAGTTTACGGTCAGGCCCAATGAATGAGCAGTTCTTC. This chain connects TRBV28 to TRBJ2-1; D is unclear. V gave up 2 bases and J gave up 7 bases, with 15 bases separating them. This CDR3 is 15 amino acids long. Germline V gene sequence: CDR1 MDHEN, CDR2 SYDVKM.

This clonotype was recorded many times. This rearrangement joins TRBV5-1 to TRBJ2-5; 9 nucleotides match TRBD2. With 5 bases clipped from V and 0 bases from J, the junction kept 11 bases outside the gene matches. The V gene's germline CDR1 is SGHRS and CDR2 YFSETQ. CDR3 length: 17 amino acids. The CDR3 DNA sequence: TGCGCCAGCAGGCTCGGGACTAGCCTTAGCTACCAAGAGACCCAGTACTTC. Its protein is CASRLGTSLSYQETQYF. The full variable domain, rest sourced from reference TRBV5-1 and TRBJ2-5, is KAGVTQTPRYLIKTRGQQVTLSCSPISGHRSVSWYQQTPGQGLQFLFEYFSETQRNKGNFPGRFSGRQFSNSRSEMNVSTLELGDSALYLCASRLGTSLSYQETQYFGPGTRLLVL.

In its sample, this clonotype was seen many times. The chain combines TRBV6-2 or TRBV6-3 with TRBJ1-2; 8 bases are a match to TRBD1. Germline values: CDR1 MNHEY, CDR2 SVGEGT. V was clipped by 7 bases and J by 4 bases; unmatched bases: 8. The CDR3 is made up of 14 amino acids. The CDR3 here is CASTSQGAGYGYTF. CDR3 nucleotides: TGTGCCAGCACAAGCCAGGGGGCGGGCTATGGCTACACCTTC.

CDR3 sequence reads: CSGTGIGYGYTF. CDR3 nucleotide sequence: TGCAGCGGGACGGGGATCGGCTATGGCTACACCTTC. The chain is built from TRBV29-1 and TRBJ1-2; no reliable D call. The V and J ends lost 7 bases and 4 bases respectively, with 13 bases between them. This CDR3 has 12 amino acids. The germline V gene encodes CDR1 SQVTM and CDR2 ANQGSEA.

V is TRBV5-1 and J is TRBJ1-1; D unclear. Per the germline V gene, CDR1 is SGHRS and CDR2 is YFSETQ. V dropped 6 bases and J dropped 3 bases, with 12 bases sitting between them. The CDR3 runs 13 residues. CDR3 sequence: CASTLGGYTEAFF. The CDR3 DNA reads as TGCGCCAGCACCCTTGGAGGGTACACTGAAGCTTTCTTT.

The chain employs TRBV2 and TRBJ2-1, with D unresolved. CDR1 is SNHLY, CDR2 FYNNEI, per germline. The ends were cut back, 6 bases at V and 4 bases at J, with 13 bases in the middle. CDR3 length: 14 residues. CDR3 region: CASRSGQYYNEQFF. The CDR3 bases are TGTGCCAGCAGATCCGGCCAATATTACAATGAGCAGTTCTTC.

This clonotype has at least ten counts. This CDR3 reads CSATASGRVFNEQYF. CDR3 DNA sequence: TGCAGTGCGACTGCTAGCGGGAGAGTATTCAACGAGCAGTACTTC. The V and J genes are TRBV20-1 and TRBJ2-7; 10 bases fit TRBD2. The CDR3 covers 15 residues. Trimming at V came to 6 bases and at J to 5 bases, leaving 13 bases not matched to a gene. Germline V CDR1 and CDR2: DFQATT, SNEGSKA (reference sequence).

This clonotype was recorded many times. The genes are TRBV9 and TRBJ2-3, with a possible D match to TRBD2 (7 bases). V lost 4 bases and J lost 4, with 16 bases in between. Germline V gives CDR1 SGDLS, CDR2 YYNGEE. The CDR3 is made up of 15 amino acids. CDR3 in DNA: TGTGCCAGCAGCCTCCCGGGGGGCCGGGCAGATACGCAGTATTTT. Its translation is CASSLPGGRADTQYF.

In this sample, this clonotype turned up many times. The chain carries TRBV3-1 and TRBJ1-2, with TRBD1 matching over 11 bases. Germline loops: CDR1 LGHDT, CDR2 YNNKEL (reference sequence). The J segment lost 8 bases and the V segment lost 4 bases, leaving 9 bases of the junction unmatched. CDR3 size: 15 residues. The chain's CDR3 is CASSPKGTGGDGYTF. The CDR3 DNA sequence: TGTGCCAGCAGCCCTAAGGGGACAGGGGGTGACGGCTACACCTTC.

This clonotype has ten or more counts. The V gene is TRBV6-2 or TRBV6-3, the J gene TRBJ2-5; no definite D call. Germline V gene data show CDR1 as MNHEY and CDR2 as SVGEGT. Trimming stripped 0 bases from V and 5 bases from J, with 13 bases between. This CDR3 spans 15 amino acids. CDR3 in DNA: TGTGCCAGCAGTTACTCGATTGTCGGCCGGGAGACCCAGTACTTC. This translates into CASSYSIVGRETQYF.